What follows is one T cell receptor (beta chain) and its context. The specificity of this receptor is unknown. No per-base quality is available; no much larger clone lies one base away. CDR1 is given as GTSNPN and CDR2 as SVGIG, both from the germline V gene (reference sequence). A distance of 10 bases separates the germline ends of V and J, which lose 4 bases and 0 bases respectively. The CDR3 goes from the cysteine to the phenylalanine over 13 residues. The read is trimmed to its CDR3 DNA, 39 bases read in frame from base 1. These data originate in a study of blood T cell repertoires in COVID-19 (dated by TCRdb to 2018 to 2021). About the full investigation: Collaborator samples came from the United States, Italy and Spain and covered acute and convalescent phases of COVID-19. Deeply sampled blood TCRbeta repertoires from subjects exposed to, actively infected with, or recovered from COVID-19 were included in the dataset. A freely available public database, intended as a resource for researchers studying the immune response to SARS-CoV-2, is where the repertoires were released. The sample metadata nearly always contained a de-identified subject ID, COVID-19 status, age in years and sex. Where HLA class I and class II types were available, the types were taken from metadata supplied by the sample provider, not from assay-based typing. The material from the prospective study consisted of cDNA or gDNA derived from T cells, B-cell-depleted T cells, or PBMCs. The samples were drawn from the first 160 participants of the ongoing ImmuneRACE study and from over 950 subjects provided by 6 global collaborators. Results and caveats for the whole study, not just this receptor: The amount of clinical and demographic metadata varied by source and participant and was provided uncurated.

Collaborating institutions collected whole blood in K2EDTA tubes following their own protocols. For TCRbeta analysis, collaborator samples were shipped as frozen whole blood, as isolated PBMCs, or as DNA extracted from either sample type. TCRbeta CDR3 regions were amplified from genomic DNA by means of the immunoSEQ Assay, a bias-controlled multiplex PCR. From the authors' description of their analysis: The number of nucleated cells in each sample was estimated from the amplification of reference gene primers within the assay. To quantify the absolute abundance of each unique TCRbeta CDR3 rearrangement, sequence reads were collapsed and filtered. Productive Simpson clonality was computed per sample as the square root of Simpson's diversity index over productive rearrangements. The table was pulled from immuneACCESS by TCRdb, which kept in-frame rearrangements only. Such tables lose some clones; where checked, under half of the loss comes from unresolved V genes, and the rest has no known cause. That table gives V, J and clone size, and the DNA gave D and trimming. The sample table lists nearly 80,000 clones, roughly 80% of them with a count of one. The ten largest clones take up less than 40% of the sample.

Sequencing input: peripheral blood. The sequence was obtained from a woman in her seventies with acute or convalescent COVID-19. The chain uses TRBV30 and TRBJ2-7; the D gene is perhaps TRBD1, on 6 matching bases. The nucleotide sequence reads TGTGCCTGGACGGGCAGGGGCTCCTACGAGCAGTACTTC. The encoded protein is CAWTGRGSYEQYF.